These T cell receptor beta chains were read from a single sample in a study of CD4+ T cells in melanoma. Repertoires were generated with immunoSEQ multiplex PCR, while TCRdb's copy carries only in-frame clones and drops some. The sample holds more than 20,000 clones, roughly 80% seen once. Sample: cells from a culture (not recorded whether cultured in vitro). The receptors originated from a human donor with melanoma. The CDR3 runs from the conserved cysteine through the conserved F or W. The D gene is left open where the match is weak. Clone size is not always given. Where it is, it says once, few, many or a class for expanded clones.

V: TRBV6-6; D: .; J: TRBJ2-7; size: .; CDR3: CASSYIENLYEQYF; DNA: TGTGCCAGCAGTTACATCGAAAACCTCTACGAGCAGTACTTC
V: TRBV5-6; D: .; J: TRBJ2-5; size: .; CDR3: CASSLGGVETQYF; DNA: TGTGCCAGCAGCTTGGGAGGGGTAGAGACCCAGTACTTC
V: TRBV16; D: .; J: TRBJ2-1; size: .; CDR3: CASSHLTALNEQFF; DNA: TGTGCCAGCAGCCACTTGACAGCGCTCAATGAGCAGTTCTTC
V: TRBV5-4; D: .; J: TRBJ2-5; size: .; CDR3: CASSLLAGETQYF; DNA: TGTGCCAGCAGCTTGCTAGCCGGAGAGACCCAGTACTTC
V: TRBV7-3; D: .; J: TRBJ2-1; size: .; CDR3: CASSPHSDNEQFF; DNA: TGTGCCAGCAGCCCCCATAGCGACAATGAGCAGTTCTTC
V: TRBV28; D: TRBD1; J: TRBJ1-3; size: once; CDR3: CASRAGGSGNTIYF; DNA: TGTGCCAGCAGGGCAGGGGGCTCTGGAAACACCATATATTTT
V: TRBV5-1; D: .; J: TRBJ2-5; size: .; CDR3: CASSRVTGETQYF; DNA: TGCGCCAGCAGCAGAGTCACGGGAGAGACCCAGTACTTC
V: TRBV7-8; D: .; J: TRBJ2-5; size: .; CDR3: CASSYSNGGLQETQYF; DNA: TGTGCCAGCAGCTATTCGAACGGGGGGCTCCAAGAGACCCAGTACTTC
V: TRBV7-2; D: .; J: TRBJ1-2; size: .; CDR3: CASSRRADDTRGYTF; DNA: TGTGCCAGCAGCCGGAGGGCGGACGACACGAGAGGCTACACCTTC
V: TRBV19; D: TRBD1; J: TRBJ1-2; size: once; CDR3: CASSRPGQGTNYGYTF; DNA: TGTGCCAGTAGCCGTCCGGGACAGGGAACTAACTATGGCTACACCTTC
V: TRBV6-5; D: .; J: TRBJ2-7; size: .; CDR3: CASSRPPYEQYF; DNA: TGTGCCAGCAGCCGCCCTCCCTACGAGCAGTACTTC
V: TRBV28; D: .; J: TRBJ2-7; size: .; CDR3: CASSLVQSYEQYF; DNA: TGTGCCAGCAGTTTAGTACAGAGCTACGAGCAGTACTTC
V: TRBV11-2; D: .; J: TRBJ1-1; size: .; CDR3: CASSLYRNTEAFF; DNA: TGTGCCAGCAGCTTGTATAGAAACACTGAAGCTTTCTTT